The 17 T cell receptor beta chains presented below share a single source sample, sequenced in a study of PD-L1 blockade in urothelial cancer. Time point given: pretreatment peripheral blood. Produced via immunoSEQ multiplex PCR; TCRdb's table is partial and in-frame only. The sample yields tens of thousands of clones, approximately 86% seen once. Sequencing used PBMCs, obtained around atezolizumab (anti-PD-L1) treatment. Receptor source: a man aged 40-49 years with urothelial cancer.

The chain is built from TRBV30 and TRBJ1-2; 11 bases line up with TRBD1. CDR3 length: 18 amino acids. V lost 0 bases and J lost 5; bases outside the gene matches: 14. Germline assignment: CDR1 GTSNPN and CDR2 SVGIG (reference sequence). DNA of the CDR3: TGTGCCTGGAGTGTCCCCGGACAGGGGGCGCGGAGTAGGTATGGCTACACCTTC. Protein product: CAWSVPGQGARSRYGYTF. Based on the CDR3 plus reference TRBV30 and TRBJ1-2, the full variable domain is SQTIHQWPATLVQPVGSPLSLECTVEGTSNPNLYWYRQAAGRGLQLLFYSVGIGQISSEVPQNLSASRPQDRQFILSSKKLLLSDSGFYLCAWSVPGQGARSRYGYTFGSGTRLTVV.

The CDR3 bases are TGCGCCAGCAGCGGAGGGGATTCCGAAGCTTTCTTT. Its protein is CASSGGDSEAFF. The V call is TRBV5-1, the J call TRBJ1-1; D perhaps matches TRBD1 (5 bases). This CDR3 spans 12 amino acids. Germline V lookup: CDR1 SGHRS, CDR2 YFSETQ. With 4 bases removed from V and 8 bases from J, the gap between germline ends came to 12 bases.

The sample holds many counts of this clone. This chain uses TRBV4-1 with TRBJ2-3; maybe TRBD2 (6 bases). V was cut by 1 base and J by 5 bases, with 10 bases left in between. The germline CDR1 and CDR2 sequences are MGHRA and YSYEKL. The CDR3 covers 14 residues. DNA of the CDR3: TGCGCCAGCAGCCAAGGACTTAGCGGAGATACGCAGTATTTT. Protein product: CASSQGLSGDTQYF.

This clone appeared a few times. The chain uses TRBV4-2 and TRBJ2-7, with a possible D match to TRBD2 (6 bases). V lost 0 bases and J lost 6, with 15 bases in between. Germline CDR1 is LGHNA and CDR2 is YNFKEQ. The CDR3 extends over 15 amino acids. The CDR3 DNA reads TGTGCCAGCAGCCAAGATAAGGGCCTAGCGTTCGAGCAGTACTTC. Its protein product is CASSQDKGLAFEQYF.

The chain combines TRBV27 with TRBJ2-7, with D maybe TRBD2 (5 bases). The germline gives CDR1 MNHEY, CDR2 SMNVEV (reference sequence). The CDR3 spans 16 residues. Trimming cost V 4 bases and J 6 bases, with 22 bases left between them. CDR3 nucleotide sequence: TGTGCCAGCAGTTCCCTTACCGGGGTCGGCTCTCGCGAGCAGTACTTC. Translation gives CASSSLTGVGSREQYF.

The table lists this clone with a count of one. V and J are TRBV7-2 and TRBJ2-1; 8 bases align to TRBD2. The CDR3 has 15 residues. Germline V gene sequence: CDR1 SGHTA, CDR2 FQGNSA. V shed 5 bases and J 6 bases; nucleotides not matched to a gene: 9. The CDR3 region is CASSLVSGGGNEQFF. The CDR3 DNA reads TGTGCCAGCAGCCTAGTATCGGGAGGGGGCAATGAGCAGTTCTTC.

V and J are TRBV29-1 and TRBJ2-1; the match to TRBD1 covers 9 bases. J gave up 4 bases and V 4 bases, and 8 bases lay outside the gene matches. The germline V gene encodes CDR1 SQVTM and CDR2 ANQGSEA. CDR3 size: 15 residues. The CDR3 nucleotides are TGCAGCGTTGGGGGGGACAGGGCTTTTTACAATGAGCAGTTCTTC. This codes for CSVGGDRAFYNEQFF.

The sample holds one count of this clone. The chain carries TRBV2 and TRBJ2-1; D perhaps matches TRBD2 (6 bases). The V gene lost 3 bases and the J gene lost 2 bases, with 11 bases spanning the gap. The CDR3 extends over 15 amino acids. The germline V gene encodes CDR1 SNHLY and CDR2 FYNNEI. The chain's CDR3 is CASSDGGTPYNEQFF. The CDR3 DNA reads TGTGCCAGCAGTGACGGCGGGACCCCCTACAATGAGCAGTTCTTC.

The sample holds one count of this clone. This sequence joins TRBV30 and TRBJ2-3; the match to TRBD1 covers 9 bases. CDR1 and CDR2 (germline): GTSNPN, SVGIG (reference sequence). Trimming cost V 5 bases and J 4 bases; bases outside gene matches: 4. This CDR3 is built from 13 residues. The CDR3 loop reads CAWGDRVPDTQYF. The CDR3 nucleotides read TGTGCCTGGGGGGACAGGGTTCCAGATACGCAGTATTTT.

The genes are TRBV19 and TRBJ2-7; possibly TRBD2 for D (7 bases). This CDR3 has 18 amino acids. The V gene's germline CDR1 is LNHDA and CDR2 SQIVND (reference sequence). Trimming removed 5 bases at V and 4 bases at J, with 27 bases between. As DNA, the CDR3 is TGTGCCAGTAGTGGGGGCTCCGTGTCGGGAGGCCGTCAATACGAGCAGTACTTC. Amino acid sequence: CASSGGSVSGGRQYEQYF.

The chain carries TRBV18 and TRBJ2-3; 10 bases align to TRBD2. CDR1 is KGHSH and CDR2 is LQKENI in the germline V gene. Trimming at V came to 3 bases and at J to 2 bases, leaving 5 bases not matched to a gene. This CDR3 comprises 16 residues. CDR3: CASSPRTSGNTDTQYF. The CDR3 DNA follows: TGTGCCAGCTCACCTAGGACTAGCGGAAACACAGATACGCAGTATTTT.

This clone has just one count. CDR3 sequence: CASSVGTGGNTEAFF. The CDR3 DNA reads TGTGCCAGCAGCGTCGGGACAGGGGGCAACACTGAAGCTTTCTTT. The chain couples TRBV25-1 to TRBJ1-1; TRBD1 matches at 12 bases. Germline lookup yields CDR1 MGHDK and CDR2 SYGVNS. This CDR3 comprises 15 residues. The V gene end was trimmed by 6 bases and the J gene end by 2 bases; junction bases not matched to a gene: 4.

V is TRBV19 and J is TRBJ2-1; 7 nucleotides match TRBD1. The V and J ends lost 5 bases and 9 bases, in that order; junction bases with no gene match: 10. CDR1 is LNHDA and CDR2 is SQIVND in the germline V gene (reference sequence). This CDR3 comprises 14 residues. The CDR3 DNA reads as TGTGCCAGTAGTGCCGACAGGGCTCCCACTGAGCAGTTCTTC. This sequence encodes CASSADRAPTEQFF.

The chain links TRBV7-6 to TRBJ2-1; 7 bases map to TRBD2. V shed 0 bases, J shed 6 bases, and the junction held 8 bases outside the gene matches. The length of the CDR3 is 16 residues. The germline gives CDR1 SGHVS, CDR2 FNYEAQ. The CDR3 reads CASSLAPAGVGNEQFF. CDR3 in DNA: TGTGCCAGCAGCTTAGCGCCCGCGGGAGTTGGCAATGAGCAGTTCTTC.

The chain couples TRBV7-3 to TRBJ2-7, with 12 nucleotides matching TRBD2. Germline V gene sequence: CDR1 SGHTA, CDR2 FQGTGA. V trimming: 5 bases; J trimming: 1 base; junction bases outside the gene matches: 3. This CDR3 region has 15 residues. The CDR3 DNA sequence: TGTGCCAGCAGCCTAGCGGGAGGGGGTTCCTACGAGCAGTACTTC. Protein product: CASSLAGGGSYEQYF.

This clone has only a few counts. The CDR3 here is CASSQDWREGPNEQFF. The CDR3 nucleotides read TGTGCCAGCAGCCAAGATTGGCGGGAGGGCCCCAATGAGCAGTTCTTC. The genes are TRBV4-2 and TRBJ2-1; TRBD2 matches 9 bases. CDR3 length equals 16 residues. Germline V gives CDR1 LGHNA, CDR2 YNFKEQ. Germline trimming cut 0 bases from V and 6 bases from J; bases unmatched to any gene: 6.

Of note for this clone: Other nucleotide sequences from this sample produce the same CDR3. The chain employs TRBV5-6 and TRBJ1-1; D call uncertain. This CDR3 comprises 13 residues. Trimming removed 4 bases at V and 1 base at J, with 8 bases between. The germline gives CDR1 SGHDT, CDR2 YYEEEE. The CDR3 nucleotides read TGTGCCAGCAGCACCGGGAGGAACACTGAAGCTTTCTTT. Residues: CASSTGRNTEAFF. The variable domain in full, with the rest retrieved from reference TRBV5-6 and TRBJ1-1, is DAGVTQSPTHLIKTRGQQVTLRCSPKSGHDTVSWYQQALGQGPQFIFQYYEEEERQRGNFPDRFSGHQFPNYSSELNVNALLLGDSALYLCASSTGRNTEAFFGQGTRLTVV.